This T cell receptor beta chain was captured by sequencing in a study of T cell repertoires in cytomegalovirus infection. CDR1 and CDR2 (germline): SEHNR, FQNEAQ (reference sequence). The CDR3 is 17 amino acids. J gave up 2 bases and V 1 base, and 6 bases lay outside the gene matches. In TCRdb, the reads were re-called with MiXCR into one record per CDR3 protein. The data hold 560,000 or so distinct CDR3 sequences, with about 17% observed a single time. This clonotype was detected ten times or more. What it recognizes is unknown. Study findings and constraints: There were carriers of CMV plus the relevant HLA, and cumulative public TCR beta family frequency identified them.

The chain recombines TRBV7-9 with TRBJ1-5, with TRBD1 identical over 9 bases. The sample consisted of CD8+ T cells from PBMCs. This sequence was found in a human donor in good health (CMV status not recorded). Some clones in this sample may be carry-over from other donors' samples. As DNA, the CDR3 is TGTGCCAGCAGCTTAGGGGGGACAGGGATGGGCAATCAGCCCCAGCATTTT. Translated, it gives CASSLGGTGMGNQPQHF.